What follows are 27 T cell receptor beta chains derived from one specimen sequenced in a study of OX40 agonist ivuxolimab in advanced cancers. Sequenced by immunoSEQ multiplex PCR; TCRdb stores in-frame clones only, minus some. The sample comprises approximately 82,000 clones, about 90% of which are singletons, and around 4.3% rests with the top ten. This specimen consisted of CD4+ or CD8+ T cells sorted from blood, obtained in a trial of the OX40 agonist ivuxolimab. These receptor sequences come from an adult with an advanced solid tumor such as melanoma, head and neck, liver or kidney cancer.

This clone was detected only once. The chain couples TRBV2 to TRBJ2-3; 13 nucleotides agree with TRBD2. After removal of 2 bases from V and 4 bases from J, the junction contained 9 bases not matched to a gene. Germline V gene lookup returns CDR1 SNHLY and CDR2 FYNNEI. The CDR3 runs to 18 residues. CDR3 bases: TGTGCCAGCAGTGAATGGGGACTAGCGGGAACTAGGGCAGATACGCAGTATTTT. Translating it yields CASSEWGLAGTRADTQYF.

CDR3 sequence: CASSQDGNTIYF. In nucleotides, the CDR3 is TGTGCCAGCAGCCAGGACGGAAACACCATATATTTT. The genes are TRBV9 and TRBJ1-3; unclear D gene. Germline CDR1 and CDR2: SGDLS and YYNGEE. Between the trimmed V and J ends, which lost 4 bases and 4 bases, there was a span of 6 bases. This CDR3 has 12 amino acids.

The chain joins TRBV6-4 to TRBJ1-1; 7 bases fit TRBD1. J gave up 4 bases and V 4 bases, and 6 bases lay outside the gene matches. This CDR3 contains 14 residues. In germline, CDR1 is MRHNA, CDR2 SNTAGT. CDR3 in DNA: TGTGCCAGCAGTGCCGACAGGGTTAGCACTGAAGCTTTCTTT. Amino acid sequence: CASSADRVSTEAFF.

This clone came up a few times. V is TRBV6-5 and J is TRBJ2-3, with 7 bases matching TRBD2. Germline loops: CDR1 MNHEY, CDR2 SVGAGI. V lost 2 bases, J lost 3 bases, and 8 bases stayed unmatched. There are 16 residues in the CDR3. The CDR3 bases are TGTGCCAGCAGTTACGTGGGAGGGGAGAATACAGATACGCAGTATTTT. Residues: CASSYVGGENTDTQYF.

This chain joins TRBV10-3 and TRBJ2-1, with D perhaps matching TRBD2 (6 bases). V was shortened by 4 bases and J by 5 bases, with 9 bases between the two germline ends. Germline V CDR1 and CDR2: ENHRY, SYGVKD. There are 13 residues in the CDR3. The CDR3 region is CAISGRLDNEQFF. The DNA for the CDR3 is TGTGCCATCAGTGGGCGACTAGACAATGAGCAGTTCTTC.

The CDR3 here is CAWSGVRNSPLHF. CDR3 DNA: TGTGCCTGGAGTGGTGTGCGGAATTCACCCCTCCACTTT. The rearrangement links TRBV30 to TRBJ1-6; D is ambiguous. CDR1 is GTSNPN and CDR2 is SVGIG in the germline V gene (reference sequence). The V gene lost 1 base and the J gene lost 7 bases, with 8 bases spanning the gap. The CDR3 is made up of 13 amino acids.

A few counts support this clone. The rearrangement links TRBV6-5 to TRBJ2-7; 9 nucleotides agree with TRBD2. J was trimmed by 4 bases and V by 10 bases; bases with no gene match: 14. The CDR3 is 15 residues long. The germline CDR1 and CDR2 sequences are MNHEY and SVGAGI. CDR3: CAIKSNSGSTYEQYF. The DNA of the CDR3 is TGTGCCATAAAAAGTAATAGCGGGAGTACATACGAGCAGTACTTC.

The chain combines TRBV18 with TRBJ2-5, with a possible D match to TRBD1 (5 bases). This CDR3 is built from 13 residues. The V gene lost 0 bases and the J gene lost 4 bases, with 6 bases spanning the gap. Germline V lookup: CDR1 KGHSH, CDR2 LQKENI. In DNA form, the CDR3 reads TGTGCCAGCTCACCACCAGGGGCAGAGACCCAGTACTTC. Residues: CASSPPGAETQYF.

The chain uses TRBV5-1 and TRBJ1-4, with TRBD1 identical over 11 bases. Germline V CDR1 and CDR2: SGHRS, YFSETQ. This CDR3 is built from 16 residues. The V gene end was trimmed by 4 bases and the J gene end by 7 bases; junction bases not matched to a gene: 9. The CDR3 bases are TGCGCCAGCAGCCAAGACGACGGGACAGGGGGTGAAAAACTGTTTTTT. It encodes CASSQDDGTGGEKLFF.

This sequence joins TRBV2 and TRBJ2-3, with TRBD2 identical over 11 bases. CDR1 is SNHLY, CDR2 FYNNEI, per germline. Germline trimming cut 5 bases from V and 3 bases from J; bases unmatched to any gene: 1. The CDR3 length is 14 residues. The CDR3 region is CASSPSGRTDTQYF. Here the CDR3 DNA reads TGTGCCAGCAGTCCTAGCGGGAGGACAGATACGCAGTATTTT.

The chain recombines TRBV6-5 with TRBJ2-7; D assignment may be TRBD1 or TRBD2 (5 bases each). Germline lookup yields CDR1 MNHEY and CDR2 SVGAGI. The CDR3 extends over 14 amino acids. The V end lost 4 bases, the J end lost 2 bases, and 12 bases lay between the germline ends. The CDR3, as DNA: TGTGCCAGCAGTTTCCAAAGGGGACCCTACGAGCAGTACTTC. Translating it yields CASSFQRGPYEQYF.

The chain links TRBV7-3 to TRBJ1-1, with D unclear. The CDR3 spans 14 residues. The V end was cut by 2 bases, the J end by 0 bases, with 7 bases between. Per the germline V gene, CDR1 is SGHTA and CDR2 is FQGTGA. CDR3 DNA sequence: TGTGCCAGCAGCTTAGTAGCGTTGAACACTGAAGCTTTCTTT. Translating it yields CASSLVALNTEAFF.

The chain uses TRBV19 and TRBJ1-5; 9 bases align to TRBD1. The V segment lost 7 bases and the J segment 5 bases; nucleotides outside the gene matches: 6. The CDR3 runs 14 residues. CDR1 is LNHDA, CDR2 SQIVND, per germline (reference sequence). Here the CDR3 reads CASTNRGLDQPQHF. The CDR3 DNA sequence: TGTGCCAGTACGAACAGGGGGCTAGATCAGCCCCAGCATTTT.

The V and J genes are TRBV5-4 and TRBJ2-7; 15 nucleotides match TRBD2. Germline V gene lookup returns CDR1 SGHNT and CDR2 YYREEE (reference sequence). Losses at the gene ends were 0 bases for V and 3 bases for J; bases not matched to a gene: 4. CDR3 length equals 17 residues. In DNA, the CDR3 is TGTGCCAGCAGCTTGGCGGGACTAGCGGGAGGTGGCTACGAGCAGTACTTC. It specifies CASSLAGLAGGGYEQYF.

The chain is built from TRBV6-5 and TRBJ2-1; D ambiguous. The germline V and J ends were trimmed by 3 bases and 10 bases, with 7 bases remaining between them. From germline, CDR1 is MNHEY and CDR2 SVGAGI. The CDR3 extends over 11 amino acids. The DNA of the CDR3 is TGTGCCAGCAGTTATTTTGGGGAGCAGTTCTTC. This sequence encodes CASSYFGEQFF.

The gene calls are TRBV6-1 and TRBJ2-7; D unresolved. The CDR3 has 16 amino acids. Deletions cut 1 base from V and 0 bases from J, with 13 bases between. CDR1 is MNHNS and CDR2 is SASEGT in the germline V gene. CDR3 DNA: TGTGCCAGCAGTGAAGAGGGTGGCGGTAACTCCTACGAGCAGTACTTC. Translating it yields CASSEEGGGNSYEQYF.

This clone was recorded once. The gene calls are TRBV10-1 and TRBJ1-3; 8 nucleotides agree with TRBD1. The germline gives CDR1 WNHNN, CDR2 SYGVQD (reference sequence). This CDR3 spans 14 amino acids. With V trimmed by 10 bases and J by 3 bases, 8 bases remained unmatched. The CDR3 loop is CAIPDRVFGNTIYF. In DNA form, the CDR3 reads TGCGCCATCCCGGACAGGGTCTTTGGAAACACCATATATTTT.

This clone occurred a few times. The chain carries TRBV7-3 and TRBJ1-1; D not resolved. The V end lost 3 bases, the J end lost 1 base, and 6 bases lay between the germline ends. This CDR3 is 13 amino acids long. Germline loops: CDR1 SGHTA, CDR2 FQGTGA. CDR3 region: CASSFFANTEAFF. CDR3 coding DNA: TGTGCCAGCAGCTTTTTTGCGAACACTGAAGCTTTCTTT.

The table lists this clone with a few counts. Compared with germline, one end of the junction differs, possibly owing to a read error. The rearrangement uses TRBV30 and TRBJ1-1; no reliable D call. In germline, CDR1 is GTSNPN, CDR2 SVGIG (reference sequence). The CDR3 consists of 13 residues. CDR3 protein: CAWSVSLKTEAFF. The CDR3 nucleotides read TGTGCCTGGAGTGTATCGTTGAAGACTGAAGCTTTCTTT.

The chain joins TRBV19 to TRBJ2-4, with 7 bases identical to TRBD2. The germline V gene encodes CDR1 LNHDA and CDR2 SQIVND (reference sequence). The length of the CDR3 is 16 residues. The V segment lost 4 bases and the J segment 1 base; nucleotides outside the gene matches: 7. Here the CDR3 DNA reads TGTGCCAGTAGTAAGGGAGGGCCGTCTGCCAAAAACATTCAGTACTTC. This codes for CASSKGGPSAKNIQYF.

V usage is TRBV6-5 and J usage is TRBJ2-5; 9 bases are shared with TRBD2. The germline CDR1 and CDR2 sequences are MNHEY and SVGAGI. The CDR3 has 16 amino acids. Trimming took 2 bases from V and 1 from J; bases not matched to a gene: 5. The CDR3 region is CASSYIAGEGQETQYF. CDR3 nucleotides: TGTGCCAGCAGTTACATAGCGGGAGAGGGCCAAGAGACCCAGTACTTC.

The rearrangement joins TRBV25-1 to TRBJ1-1; the match to TRBD1 covers 11 bases. The germline V gene has CDR1 MGHDK and CDR2 SYGVNS. The CDR3 sequence is 13 residues long. After removal of 7 bases from V and 4 bases from J, the junction contained 2 bases not matched to a gene. CDR3 nucleotide sequence: TGTGCCAGCACAGGGACAGGGGGCACTGAAGCTTTCTTT. The encoded protein is CASTGTGGTEAFF.

This chain joins TRBV5-1 and TRBJ1-1; D is perhaps TRBD1 (6 bases). CDR1 is SGHRS and CDR2 is YFSETQ in the germline V gene. V was cut by 0 bases and J by 1 base, with 13 bases left in between. The CDR3 length is 16 residues. The CDR3 DNA reads TGCGCCAGCAGCTTGGTGGGGGGCAGAAGGAACACTGAAGCTTTCTTT. Encoded protein: CASSLVGGRRNTEAFF.

V usage is TRBV5-1 and J usage is TRBJ1-3; D is perhaps TRBD1 (5 bases). V lost 3 bases and J lost 4, with 11 bases in between. This CDR3 has 14 amino acids. CDR1 and CDR2 (germline): SGHRS, YFSETQ. As DNA, the CDR3 is TGCGCCAGCAGCTATGCGACAGAAGGAAACACCATATATTTT. Translating it yields CASSYATEGNTIYF.

The V call is TRBV11-1, the J call TRBJ2-3; D is unclear. Trimming stripped 1 base from V and 3 bases from J, with 2 bases between. Germline CDR1 and CDR2: SGHAT and FQDESV (reference sequence). This CDR3 comprises 12 residues. The CDR3 here is CASSLGTDTQYF. In DNA form, the CDR3 reads TGTGCCAGCAGCTTAGGTACAGATACGCAGTATTTT.

This chain links TRBV7-2 with TRBJ2-1, with 7 bases matching TRBD2. Germline CDR1 SGHTA, CDR2 FQGNSA. CDR3 length equals 14 residues. The V gene end was trimmed by 8 bases and the J gene end by 9 bases; junction bases not matched to a gene: 13. Written as DNA, the CDR3 is TGTGCCAGCCGCGAGGGCGGGAGCTCTGTTGAGCAGTTCTTC. Translated: CASREGGSSVEQFF.

The genes are TRBV5-1 and TRBJ1-4; 7 bases are a match to TRBD1. CDR1 is SGHRS and CDR2 is YFSETQ in the germline V gene. The CDR3 is 14 residues long. Losses at the gene ends were 5 bases for V and 3 bases for J; bases not matched to a gene: 4. DNA for the CDR3: TGCGCCAGCAGTCGACAGGGATCTAATGAAAAACTGTTTTTT. As protein: CASSRQGSNEKLFF.